This TCR beta chain was profiled in a study of cytomegalovirus exposure and HLA in healthy donors. CDR3 length equals 16 residues. The V and J ends lost 4 bases and 7 bases, in that order; junction bases with no gene match: 14. Germline V gene data show CDR1 as SGHTA and CDR2 as FQGNSA. General study points: Roughly uniform depth of sequencing across donors was assumed in presence/absence analyses.

Note on this clone: The target antigen is unknown.

13 Jbeta primers and 60 Vbeta primers were used for the PCR. Clones were read by immunoSEQ multiplex PCR, and TCRdb kept only the in-frame ones, dropping some. The sample carries more than 150,000 clones, around 80% recorded once. Likely unrecorded immune exposures existed in these nominally healthy donors. This TCR was recovered from a man aged 40-49 years in good health and CMV-seronegative. The specimen was PBMCs. The chain is built from TRBV7-2 and TRBJ2-5; 8 bases are shared with TRBD2. CDR3 in DNA: TGTGCCAGCAGCTCGGGGGGGGGCGCCTCAATGGGGACCCAGTACTTC. Translation gives CASSSGGGASMGTQYF.